Each of the 8 T cell receptor beta chains below was sequenced from the same sample in a study of T cell changes during pregnancy in multiple sclerosis. Sequencing used immunoSEQ multiplex PCR; TCRdb keeps in-frame clones, though not all of them. The table lists under 130,000 clones, roughly nine tenths of them singletons. The specimen was peripheral blood, collected after pregnancy. The receptors shown here come from a female donor with multiple sclerosis, enrolled in a pregnancy study.

The rearrangement links TRBV29-1 to TRBJ1-3, with no clear D. Germline lookup yields CDR1 SQVTM and CDR2 ANQGSEA. V was pared by 4 bases and J by 0 bases, with 7 bases between. The CDR3 runs to 13 residues. CDR3 sequence: CSVVGISGNTIYF. The CDR3 coding sequence is TGCAGCGTTGTCGGTATCTCTGGAAACACCATATATTTT.

The chain is built from TRBV6-1 and TRBJ1-2; maybe TRBD1 (5 bases). The V gene lost 6 bases and the J gene lost 0 bases, with 11 bases spanning the gap. The CDR3 contains 14 residues. CDR1 is MNHNS, CDR2 SASEGT, per germline. CDR3 DNA sequence: TGTGCCAGCAGCTTCAGGGATCCTAACTATGGCTACACCTTC. Translated: CASSFRDPNYGYTF.

The chain joins TRBV15 to TRBJ2-1; 7 bases map to TRBD2. Germline CDR1 and CDR2: LNHNV and YYDKDF (reference sequence). With V trimmed by 6 bases and J by 4 bases, 12 bases remained unmatched. The CDR3 covers 16 residues. The chain's CDR3 is CATRAPRGVLYNEQFF. The CDR3 DNA reads TGTGCCACCAGGGCTCCCCGGGGGGTTCTTTACAATGAGCAGTTCTTC.

The chain links TRBV13 to TRBJ2-5; D possibly corresponds to TRBD1 (5 bases). V shed 3 bases and J shed 5 bases, with 13 bases lying between them. CDR1 is PRHDT, CDR2 FYEKMQ, per germline (reference sequence). The CDR3 runs 14 residues. Here the CDR3 reads CASSFEGVQETQYF. The CDR3 DNA reads TGTGCCAGCAGCTTTGAAGGGGTTCAGGAGACCCAGTACTTC.

The rearrangement links TRBV19 to TRBJ2-6; no firm D call. Trimming cost V 10 bases and J 2 bases, with 6 bases left between them. The CDR3 is 12 residues long. CDR1 is LNHDA and CDR2 is SQIVND in the germline V gene (reference sequence). CDR3 bases: TGTGCCACCACAGCTGGGGCCAACGTCCTGACTTTC. Residues: CATTAGANVLTF.

This chain connects TRBV6-6 to TRBJ2-7, with TRBD1 identical over 10 bases. This CDR3 comprises 15 residues. Germline values: CDR1 MNHNY, CDR2 SVGAGI (reference sequence). The J segment lost 4 bases and the V segment lost 6 bases, leaving 9 bases of the junction unmatched. In nucleotides, the CDR3 is TGTGCCAGCAGCAAGGACTGGACAGGGGGGTACGAGCAGTACTTC. This gives the protein CASSKDWTGGYEQYF.

The rearrangement links TRBV19 to TRBJ1-5; no reliable D call. Germline V CDR1 and CDR2: LNHDA, SQIVND (reference sequence). The V end lost 6 bases, the J end lost 0 bases, and 9 bases lay between the germline ends. The CDR3 covers 14 residues. DNA for the CDR3: TGTGCCAGTAGCAGAATCAATAGCAATCAGCCCCAGCATTTT. Protein product: CASSRINSNQPQHF.

This clone was detected only once. The chain links TRBV2 to TRBJ1-1; maybe TRBD1 (5 bases). The CDR3 extends over 16 amino acids. Germline loops: CDR1 SNHLY, CDR2 FYNNEI. V gave up 5 bases and J gave up 1 base, with 17 bases separating them. The CDR3 region has the DNA TGTGCCAGCAGTTGGCAGGGTAATGGGGCGAACACTGAAGCTTTCTTT. Translating it yields CASSWQGNGANTEAFF.